The clone carrying this T cell receptor (beta chain) was seen repeatedly, ten times or more. Its antigen is as yet unknown. This sample is drawn from a study of early T cells in non-severe SARS-CoV-2 infection. As for the study in general: From unsorted whole blood, bulk RNA was sequenced, and the chains remained unpaired. Study-level findings and limits: Anti-spike CD8 specificities were favored by VDJdb matching, whose results missed private and CD4 specificities.

V was cut by 2 bases and J by 1 base, with 11 bases left in between. The CDR3 is 15 residues long. The TCR library protocol attached unique molecular identifiers to the individual cDNA molecules. TCRdb reanalysed the 5' RACE reads using MiXCR and keeps one entry per CDR3 protein. The sample contains fewer than 40,000 distinct CDR3 sequences, roughly 5.3% of which appear only once. This TCR was recovered from an adult who was a healthcare worker with PCR-confirmed SARS-CoV-2 infection or an uninfected control (not recorded which). Source material: whole blood. The chain links TRBV12-3 or TRBV12-4 to TRBJ1-1; D is unresolved. CDR3 amino acids: CASSLFTVGNTEAFF. The CDR3 bases are TGTGCCAGCAGTTTATTTACGGTCGGGAACACTGAAGCTTTCTTT.